A selection of T cell receptor beta chains follows, all from one sample in a study of beta chain features in type 1 diabetes. Clones were sequenced by immunoSEQ multiplex PCR, and TCRdb holds only the in-frame ones, with some missing. In the table there are around 280,000 clones, approximately 8.1% of which are singletons. The sequenced sample consisted of central memory CD4+ T cells from blood. These receptors were obtained from a woman under 30 in good health. The CDR3 runs from the conserved cysteine through the conserved F or W.

len	v_gene	j_gene	CDR3aa
12	TRBV7-2	TRBJ2-5	CASSLVLKTQYF
15	TRBV9	TRBJ1-5	CASSVEGNSNQPQHF
16	TRBV5-1	TRBJ2-1	CASSLIGQGANNEQFF
15	TRBV19	TRBJ2-2	CASSIGLGITGELFF
13	TRBV6-5	TRBJ2-7	CARGLRTGYEQYF
14	TRBV19	TRBJ1-2	CASSISGENYGYTF
11	TRBV29-1	TRBJ1-2	CSVELFQGYTF
14	TRBV10-2	TRBJ1-4	CASRAGTANEKLFF
16	TRBV9	TRBJ2-2	CASSPVSGGYTGELFF
15	TRBV19	TRBJ1-1	CASRRPGTPDDEAFF
13	TRBV30	TRBJ1-3	CAWSVGGSNTIYF
10	TRBV2	TRBJ2-1	CASSVTEQFF
13	TRBV5-1	TRBJ2-3	CASSFLATDTQYF
14	TRBV6-5	TRBJ2-1	CASMGRGLYNEQFF
17	TRBV4-3	TRBJ2-3	CASSPYRGHSGTDTQYF
15	TRBV5-4	TRBJ1-2	CASSPGPTDIYGYTF
15	TRBV30	TRBJ1-5	CAWRGYGQGNHTQHF
16	TRBV7-6	TRBJ1-4	CASSLAAGAPNEKLFF
12	TRBV7-2	TRBJ2-1	CASSWETSEQFF
14	TRBV10-3	TRBJ2-3	CAIKAGDITDTQYF
16	TRBV18	TRBJ2-1	CASSPPGKGSNNEQFF
15	TRBV7-2	TRBJ2-7	CASSSGQGFAYEQYF
13	TRBV10-3	TRBJ1-5	CAISAESNQPQHF
15	TRBV6-5	TRBJ1-2	CASSTYGRTLYGYTF
14	TRBV7-3	TRBJ1-6	CASSPNGRNSPLHF
14	TRBV27	TRBJ1-2	CASSLSRDDYGYTF
12	TRBV6-6	TRBJ2-2	CASSSPTGELFF
14	TRBV5-1	TRBJ1-1	CASSLGVGNTEAFF
14	TRBV7-9	TRBJ2-2	CASSLEGGTGELFF
14	TRBV7-8	TRBJ2-1	CASSLDALYNEQFF
15	TRBV2	TRBJ2-4	CASSDRRGAKNIQYF
12	TRBV7-9	TRBJ2-5	CASSLQQETQYF
15	TRBV7-6	TRBJ2-6	CASSFTESGANVLTF
15	TRBV7-3	TRBJ2-5	CASSPFRGTGETQYF
16	TRBV21-1	TRBJ1-6	CASSKVRRTEYSPLHF
15	TRBV23-1	TRBJ2-7	CASSPSGTGCCEQYF
13	TRBV4-3	TRBJ2-5	CASSQAPQETQYF
14	TRBV25-1	TRBJ2-2	CASSELVDTGELFF
12	TRBV6-6	TRBJ1-2	CASSTAGYGYTF
12	TRBV2	TRBJ2-7	CASSERDYEQYF
16	TRBV9	TRBJ2-2	CASSARDTANTGELFF
17	TRBV5-1	TRBJ2-1	CASSFRSLGQGYNEQFF
13	TRBV11-2	TRBJ1-1	CASSLGLGTEAFF
16	TRBV9	TRBJ2-3	CASSPRAGGNVDTQYF
14	TRBV30	TRBJ1-4	CAWSAGQGLEKLFF
15	TRBV9	TRBJ1-2	CASSVDRGPYYGYTF
12	TRBV7-9	TRBJ1-1	CASSVGGTEAFF
17	TRBV4-2	TRBJ2-1	CASSQEERTSGNNEQFF
16	TRBV4-3	TRBJ2-1	CASSLLGGIPYNEQFF
13	TRBV7-8	TRBJ1-6	CASSSRVVRDLHF
13	TRBV5-1	TRBJ1-1	CASSLQENTEAFF
15	TRBV14	TRBJ2-3	CASSPSGTSTDTQYF
18	TRBV5-5	TRBJ1-4	CASSHRGDRVASGEKLFF
12	TRBV5-8	TRBJ2-4	CASSLGVNIQYF
16	TRBV4-1	TRBJ1-4	CASSQDGAVSNEKLFF
14	TRBV13	TRBJ2-3	CASSPPGTTDTQYF
13	TRBV7-6	TRBJ2-5	CASGAEWEETQYF
15	TRBV2	TRBJ2-7	CASRRLAGGPYEQYF
16	TRBV4-3	TRBJ1-6	CASSKHAGTDNSPLHF
17	TRBV15	TRBJ1-2	CATSRDLGQGSGYGYTF